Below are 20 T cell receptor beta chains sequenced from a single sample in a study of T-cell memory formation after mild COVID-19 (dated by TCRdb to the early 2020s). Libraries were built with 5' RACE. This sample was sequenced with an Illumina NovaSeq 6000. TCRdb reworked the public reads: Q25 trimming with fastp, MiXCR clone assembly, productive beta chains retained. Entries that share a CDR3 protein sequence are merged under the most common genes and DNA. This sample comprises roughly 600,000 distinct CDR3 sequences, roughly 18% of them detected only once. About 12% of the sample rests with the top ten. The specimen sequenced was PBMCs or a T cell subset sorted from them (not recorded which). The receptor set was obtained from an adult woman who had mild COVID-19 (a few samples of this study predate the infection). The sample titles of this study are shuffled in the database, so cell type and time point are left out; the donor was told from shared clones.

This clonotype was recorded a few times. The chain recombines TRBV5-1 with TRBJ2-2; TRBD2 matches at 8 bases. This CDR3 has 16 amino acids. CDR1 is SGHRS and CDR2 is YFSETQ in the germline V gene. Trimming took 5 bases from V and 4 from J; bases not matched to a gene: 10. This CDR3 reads CASRLTSGVSTGELFF. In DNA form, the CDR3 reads TGCGCCAGCAGACTAACTAGCGGCGTTTCCACCGGGGAGCTGTTTTTT.

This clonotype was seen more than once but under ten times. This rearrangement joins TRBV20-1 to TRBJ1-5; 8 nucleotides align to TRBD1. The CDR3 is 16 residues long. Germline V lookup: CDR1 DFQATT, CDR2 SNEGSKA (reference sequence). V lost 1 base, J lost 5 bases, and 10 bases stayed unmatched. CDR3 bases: TGCAGTGCTAGAGGTAACGGACAGGGCTGGGATCAGCCCCAGCATTTT. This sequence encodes CSARGNGQGWDQPQHF.

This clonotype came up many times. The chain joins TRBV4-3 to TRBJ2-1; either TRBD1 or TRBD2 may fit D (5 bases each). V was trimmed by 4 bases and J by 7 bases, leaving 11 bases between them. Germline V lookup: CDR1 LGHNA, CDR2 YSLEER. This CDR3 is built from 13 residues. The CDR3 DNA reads TGCGCCAGCAGCCTCCGGGGCCTGAATGAGCAGTTCTTC. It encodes CASSLRGLNEQFF.

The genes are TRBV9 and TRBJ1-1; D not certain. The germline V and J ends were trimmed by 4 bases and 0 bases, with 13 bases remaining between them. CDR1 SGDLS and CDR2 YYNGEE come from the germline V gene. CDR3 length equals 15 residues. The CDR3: CASSLASGLNTEAFF. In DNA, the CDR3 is TGTGCCAGCAGCCTCGCCTCGGGGTTGAACACTGAAGCTTTCTTT.

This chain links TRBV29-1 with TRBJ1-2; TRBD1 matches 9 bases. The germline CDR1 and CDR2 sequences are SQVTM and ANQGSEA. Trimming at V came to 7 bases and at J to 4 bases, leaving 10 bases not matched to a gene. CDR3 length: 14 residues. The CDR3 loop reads CSAAGTGSSYGYTF. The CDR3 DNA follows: TGCAGCGCCGCCGGGACAGGGAGTTCCTATGGCTACACCTTC. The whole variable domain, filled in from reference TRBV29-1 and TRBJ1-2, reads SAVISQKPSRDICQRGTSLTIQCQVDSQVTMMFWYRQQPGQSLTLIATANQGSEATYESGFVIDKFPISRPNLTFSTLTVSNMSPEDSSIYLCSAAGTGSSYGYTFGSGTRLTVV.

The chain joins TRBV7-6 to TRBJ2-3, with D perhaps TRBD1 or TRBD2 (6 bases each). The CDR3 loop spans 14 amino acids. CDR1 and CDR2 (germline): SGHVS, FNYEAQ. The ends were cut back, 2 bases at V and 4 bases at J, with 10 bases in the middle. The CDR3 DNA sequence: TGTGCCAGCAGCTTATACGGGGGCGCAGATACGCAGTATTTT. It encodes CASSLYGGADTQYF.

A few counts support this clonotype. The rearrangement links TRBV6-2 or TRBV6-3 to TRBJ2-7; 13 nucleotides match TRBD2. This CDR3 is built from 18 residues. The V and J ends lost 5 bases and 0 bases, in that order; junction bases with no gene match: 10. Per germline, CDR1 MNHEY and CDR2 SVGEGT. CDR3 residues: CASSRATTSGRSSYEQYF. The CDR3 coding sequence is TGTGCCAGCAGTCGAGCAACGACTAGCGGGAGGAGCTCCTACGAGCAGTACTTC.

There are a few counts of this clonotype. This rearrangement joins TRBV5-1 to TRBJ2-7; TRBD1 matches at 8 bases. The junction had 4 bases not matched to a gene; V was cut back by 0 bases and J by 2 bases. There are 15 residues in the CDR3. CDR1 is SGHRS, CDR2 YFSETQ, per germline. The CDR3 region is CASSLDTGGTYEQYF. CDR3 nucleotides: TGCGCCAGCAGCTTGGACACAGGGGGTACCTACGAGCAGTACTTC. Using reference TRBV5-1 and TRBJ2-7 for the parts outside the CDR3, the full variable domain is KAGVTQTPRYLIKTRGQQVTLSCSPISGHRSVSWYQQTPGQGLQFLFEYFSETQRNKGNFPGRFSGRQFSNSRSEMNVSTLELGDSALYLCASSLDTGGTYEQYFGPGTRLTVT.

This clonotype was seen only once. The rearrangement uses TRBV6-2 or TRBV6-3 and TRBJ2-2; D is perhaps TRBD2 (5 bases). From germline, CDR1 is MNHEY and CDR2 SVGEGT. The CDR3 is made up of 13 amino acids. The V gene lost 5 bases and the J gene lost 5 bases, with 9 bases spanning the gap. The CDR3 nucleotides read TGTGCCAGCAGTGGTACTAGGACCGGGGAGCTGTTTTTT. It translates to CASSGTRTGELFF.

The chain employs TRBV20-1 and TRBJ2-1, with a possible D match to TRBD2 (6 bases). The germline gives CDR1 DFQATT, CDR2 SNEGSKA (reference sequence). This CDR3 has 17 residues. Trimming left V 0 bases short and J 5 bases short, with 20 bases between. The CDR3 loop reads CSARDWRGTLPHNEQFF. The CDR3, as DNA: TGCAGTGCTAGAGATTGGAGGGGAACGCTCCCCCACAATGAGCAGTTCTTC.

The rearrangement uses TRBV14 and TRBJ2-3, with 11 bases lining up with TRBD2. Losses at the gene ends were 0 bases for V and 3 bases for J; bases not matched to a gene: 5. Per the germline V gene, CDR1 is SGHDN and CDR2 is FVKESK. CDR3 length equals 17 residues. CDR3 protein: CASSQDWRLAGTDTQYF. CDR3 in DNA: TGTGCCAGCAGCCAAGATTGGAGACTAGCGGGAACAGATACGCAGTATTTT.

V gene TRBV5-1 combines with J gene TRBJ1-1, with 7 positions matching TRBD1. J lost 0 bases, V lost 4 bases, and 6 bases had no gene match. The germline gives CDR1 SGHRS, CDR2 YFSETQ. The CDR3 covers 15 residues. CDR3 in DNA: TGCGCCAGCAGCCTTGGGACAGACATGAACACTGAAGCTTTCTTT. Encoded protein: CASSLGTDMNTEAFF.

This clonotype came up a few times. CDR3 DNA: TGTGCCAGCAGCTTACAGGGTCTTCCCGGAAACACCATATATTTT. Amino acid sequence: CASSLQGLPGNTIYF. The gene calls are TRBV7-2 and TRBJ1-3; a possible D gene is TRBD1 (5 bases). There are 15 residues in the CDR3. Deletions cut 2 bases from V and 4 bases from J, with 12 bases between. Looked up from germline, CDR1 is SGHTA and CDR2 is FQGNSA.

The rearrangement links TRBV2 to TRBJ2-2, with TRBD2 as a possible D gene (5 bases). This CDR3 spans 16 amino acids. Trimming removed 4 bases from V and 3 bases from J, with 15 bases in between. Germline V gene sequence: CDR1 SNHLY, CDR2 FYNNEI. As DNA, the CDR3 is TGTGCCAGCAGTGTTATGAGAGGGCAGGACACCGGGGAGCTGTTTTTT. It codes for CASSVMRGQDTGELFF.

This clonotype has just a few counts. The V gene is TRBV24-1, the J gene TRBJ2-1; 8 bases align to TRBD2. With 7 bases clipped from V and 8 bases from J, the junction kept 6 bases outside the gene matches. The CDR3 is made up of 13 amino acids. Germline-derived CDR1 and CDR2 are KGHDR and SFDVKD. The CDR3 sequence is CATRKTAGDEQFF. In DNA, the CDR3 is TGTGCCACCAGGAAAACAGCGGGGGATGAGCAGTTCTTC.

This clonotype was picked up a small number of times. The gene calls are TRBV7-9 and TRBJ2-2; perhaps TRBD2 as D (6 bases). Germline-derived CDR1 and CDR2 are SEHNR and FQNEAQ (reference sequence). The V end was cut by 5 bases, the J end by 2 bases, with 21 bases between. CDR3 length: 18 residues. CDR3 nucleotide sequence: TGTGCCAGCAGCCAAAGGGCGGGGATGCCCGTTAACACCGGGGAGCTGTTTTTT. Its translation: CASSQRAGMPVNTGELFF.

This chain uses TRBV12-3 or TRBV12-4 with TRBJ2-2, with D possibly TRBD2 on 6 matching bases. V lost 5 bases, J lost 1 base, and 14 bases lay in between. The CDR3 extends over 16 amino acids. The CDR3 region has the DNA TGTGCCAGCAGTCTGACCCGCGGGGTGAACACCGGGGAGCTGTTTTTT. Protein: CASSLTRGVNTGELFF.

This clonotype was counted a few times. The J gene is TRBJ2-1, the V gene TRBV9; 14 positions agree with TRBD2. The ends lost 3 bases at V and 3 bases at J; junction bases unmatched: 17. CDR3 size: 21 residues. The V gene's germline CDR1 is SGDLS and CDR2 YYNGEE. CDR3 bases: TGTGCCAGCAGCGAAGCCCCCGGGACAGGGACTAGCGGGGGCCACTACAATGAGCAGTTCTTC. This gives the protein CASSEAPGTGTSGGHYNEQFF.

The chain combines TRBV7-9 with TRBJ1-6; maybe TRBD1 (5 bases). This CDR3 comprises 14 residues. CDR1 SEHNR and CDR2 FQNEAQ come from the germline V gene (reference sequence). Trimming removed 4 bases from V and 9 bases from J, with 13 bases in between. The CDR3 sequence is CASSYGGVGSPLHF. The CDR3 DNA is TGTGCCAGCAGCTACGGAGGGGTAGGTTCACCCCTCCACTTT.

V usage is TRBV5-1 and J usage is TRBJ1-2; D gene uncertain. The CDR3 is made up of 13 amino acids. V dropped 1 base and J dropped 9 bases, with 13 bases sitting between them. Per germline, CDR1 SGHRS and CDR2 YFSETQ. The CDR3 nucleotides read TGCGCCAGCAGCTTGCCAGGTGGGGAGAGCTACACCTTC. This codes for CASSLPGGESYTF. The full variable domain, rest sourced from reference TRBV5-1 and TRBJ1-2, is KAGVTQTPRYLIKTRGQQVTLSCSPISGHRSVSWYQQTPGQGLQFLFEYFSETQRNKGNFPGRFSGRQFSNSRSEMNVSTLELGDSALYLCASSLPGGESYTFGSGTRLTVV.